The sequence of this TCR beta chain was determined in a study of T cell responses to AZD1222 COVID-19 vaccine. Points on this clone: Its antigen is not known.

Notes on the study in general: Epitopes outside B.1.351 and B.1.1.7 mutated regions reportedly drew nearly half of spike TCRs.

Measured with immunoSEQ multiplex PCR; TCRdb has only the in-frame clones, and not every one. The sample contains 95,000 to 100,000 clones, 86% of which appear only once. Germline V gene data show CDR1 as MDHEN and CDR2 as SYDVKM. The ends were cut back, 8 bases at V and 6 bases at J, with 16 bases in the middle. The CDR3 has 14 residues. The TCR was taken from an adult in good health. The sample here was peripheral blood, taken on day 0 of AZD1222 vaccination. The V and J genes are TRBV28 and TRBJ1-4; possible D gene TRBD1, 5 bases. CDR3 amino acids: CASRGAASDEKLFF. CDR3 bases: TGTGCCAGCCGAGGGGCGGCATCCGATGAAAAACTGTTTTTT. Complete variable domain (other parts from reference TRBV28 and TRBJ1-4): DVKVTQSSRYLVKRTGEKVFLECVQDMDHENMFWYRQDPGLGLRLIYFSYDVKMKEKGDIPEGYSVSREKKERFSLILESASTNQTSMYLCASRGAASDEKLFFGSGTQLSVL.